This passage covers 30 T cell receptor beta chains from one sample sequenced in a study of blood T cell repertoires in COVID-19. The assay was immunoSEQ multiplex PCR, and TCRdb's table has in-frame clones only and misses some. Of nearly 110,000 clones in the sample, 76% were seen once. The specimen sequenced was peripheral blood. The receptors were gathered from a man of 80 years or more with COVID-19, enrolled during active disease.

CDR3 region: CASSFKRESETQYF. The CDR3 nucleotides read TGTGCCAGCAGTTTCAAGCGGGAGTCGGAGACCCAGTACTTC. The chain is built from TRBV27 and TRBJ2-5; the match to TRBD2 covers 8 bases. V lost 3 bases and J lost 5; bases outside the gene matches: 5. Germline values: CDR1 MNHEY, CDR2 SMNVEV (reference sequence). This CDR3 spans 14 amino acids.

The V gene is TRBV11-2, the J gene TRBJ2-7; the match to TRBD1 covers 7 bases. CDR3 length: 15 residues. The V gene end was trimmed by 5 bases and the J gene end by 0 bases; junction bases not matched to a gene: 7. CDR1 and CDR2 (germline): SGHAT, FQNNGV. The CDR3 sequence: CASSTPGTVSYEQYF. CDR3 bases: TGTGCCAGCAGCACCCCCGGGACAGTCTCCTACGAGCAGTACTTC.

The chain has TRBV16 and TRBJ1-1; 7 bases map to TRBD1. Unmatched junction bases numbered 10, after V lost 2 bases and J lost 1 base. Germline assignment: CDR1 KGHSY and CDR2 FQNENV. The CDR3 is 17 amino acids. The CDR3 DNA follows: TGTGCCAGCAGCCAAGGAGGAACGGGACAGAGGAACACTGAAGCTTTCTTT. Translated: CASSQGGTGQRNTEAFF.

The rearrangement uses TRBV6-1 and TRBJ2-5, with 13 bases that match TRBD2. The CDR3 sequence is 16 residues long. CDR1 and CDR2 from the germline V gene are MNHNS and SASEGT. J was trimmed by 1 base and V by 4 bases; bases with no gene match: 3. The CDR3 sequence: CASSVGLAGAQETQYF. The CDR3 bases are TGTGCCAGCAGTGTAGGACTAGCGGGAGCCCAAGAGACCCAGTACTTC.

V usage is TRBV7-8 and J usage is TRBJ2-7; 15 bases align to TRBD2. The length of the CDR3 is 18 residues. Trimming cost V 5 bases and J 2 bases; bases outside gene matches: 10. CDR1 is SGHVS and CDR2 is FQNEAQ in the germline V gene. The CDR3 bases are TGTGCCAGCAGCCAAGGACTAGCGGGAGGGCCTAGGACCTACGAGCAGTACTTC. Protein sequence: CASSQGLAGGPRTYEQYF.

This clone was seen a few times. J is TRBJ1-1 and V is TRBV6-2 or TRBV6-3; 7 bases agree with TRBD1. CDR1 and CDR2 (germline): MNHEY, SVGEGT. V was clipped by 5 bases and J by 2 bases; unmatched bases: 2. The CDR3 runs to 13 residues. The CDR3 coding sequence is TGTGCCAGCAGTAACAGGGGAAACACTGAAGCTTTCTTT. Encoded protein: CASSNRGNTEAFF.

This clone was detected once. The V and J genes are TRBV7-2 and TRBJ1-4; possible D gene TRBD1, 5 bases. Per the germline V gene, CDR1 is SGHTA and CDR2 is FQGNSA. V was pared by 5 bases and J by 5 bases, with 15 bases between. The CDR3 spans 15 residues. The CDR3 sequence is CASSLYGTANEKLFF. The CDR3 nucleotides read TGTGCCAGCAGCCTCTACGGGACTGCGAATGAAAAACTGTTTTTT. Using reference TRBV7-2 and TRBJ1-4 for the parts outside the CDR3, the full variable domain is GAGVSQSPSNKVTEKGKDVELRCDPISGHTALYWYRQSLGQGLEFLIYFQGNSAPDKSGLPSDRFSAERTGGSVSTLTIQRTQQEDSAVYLCASSLYGTANEKLFFGSGTQLSVL.

Only a few counts were recorded for this clone. The J gene is TRBJ2-4, the V gene TRBV28, with 7 bases fitting TRBD2. V dropped 2 bases and J dropped 7; count of bases not matched to a gene: 5. CDR1 MDHEN and CDR2 SYDVKM come from the germline V gene. The CDR3 runs to 14 residues. CDR3 sequence (DNA): TGTGCCAGCAGTTTAACTAGCGAGTTGAACATTCAGTACTTC. It is translated as CASSLTSELNIQYF.

This clone was seen more than once but under ten times. This chain links TRBV27 with TRBJ1-5; no definite D call. The CDR3 consists of 12 residues. Per the germline V gene, CDR1 is MNHEY and CDR2 is SMNVEV (reference sequence). Trimming pared 6 bases from V and 7 bases from J, leaving 10 bases between. The CDR3 DNA sequence: TGTGCCAGCAGCGGAGGGAGGCAGCCCCAGCATTTT. Its protein is CASSGGRQPQHF.

In its sample, this clone was seen a few times. This rearrangement joins TRBV2 to TRBJ1-5; 9 bases map to TRBD1. Looked up from germline, CDR1 is SNHLY and CDR2 is FYNNEI. V gave up 4 bases and J gave up 5 bases; unmatched junction bases: 3. CDR3 length equals 14 residues. CDR3 in amino acids: CASSAGQGHQPQHF. Here the CDR3 DNA reads TGTGCCAGCAGTGCGGGACAGGGACATCAGCCCCAGCATTTT.

This chain joins TRBV5-4 and TRBJ2-4; 7 nucleotides align to TRBD1. V was clipped by 0 bases and J by 1 base; unmatched bases: 1. The CDR3 is 15 amino acids. CDR1 is SGHNT, CDR2 YYREEE, per germline (reference sequence). CDR3 nucleotides: TGTGCCAGCAGCTTGGGCAGGGGGGCCAAAAACATTCAGTACTTC. It specifies CASSLGRGAKNIQYF.

The V gene is TRBV7-8, the J gene TRBJ2-5; 7 positions agree with TRBD1. The ends lost 8 bases at V and 3 bases at J; junction bases unmatched: 6. The CDR3 is 13 amino acids. CDR1 is SGHVS and CDR2 is FQNEAQ in the germline V gene. The DNA of the CDR3 is TGTGCCAGCGGTGGGGGACAGAAAGAGACCCAGTACTTC. Protein sequence: CASGGGQKETQYF. Complete variable domain (other parts from reference TRBV7-8 and TRBJ2-5): GAGVSQSPRYKVAKRGQDVALRCDPISGHVSLFWYQQALGQGPEFLTYFQNEAQLDKSGLPSDRFFAERPEGSVSTLKIQRTQQEDSAVYLCASGGGQKETQYFGPGTRLLVL.

This chain joins TRBV30 and TRBJ1-2, with 9 bases fitting TRBD1. Germline V gene data show CDR1 as GTSNPN and CDR2 as SVGIG (reference sequence). The CDR3 runs 14 residues. V dropped 0 bases and J dropped 4; count of bases not matched to a gene: 3. The CDR3 loop is CAWSVTGGGYGYTF. The CDR3 DNA is TGTGCCTGGAGTGTGACAGGGGGAGGCTATGGCTACACCTTC.

This clone was counted only a few times. This sequence joins TRBV28 and TRBJ2-1; possibly TRBD2 for D (5 bases). The CDR3 loop spans 17 amino acids. The germline gives CDR1 MDHEN, CDR2 SYDVKM. Trimming shortened V by 7 bases and J by 0 bases, and 19 bases separated the two germline ends. CDR3 sequence reads: CASISLSGTSSYNEQFF. The CDR3 nucleotides read TGTGCCAGCATAAGTCTCAGCGGAACGAGCTCCTACAATGAGCAGTTCTTC.

This chain links TRBV14 with TRBJ1-2; 7 bases are a match to TRBD1. The length of the CDR3 is 15 residues. The germline gives CDR1 SGHDN, CDR2 FVKESK. Trimming took 1 base from V and 6 from J; bases not matched to a gene: 8. CDR3 sequence: CASSQVGRQGDGYTF. For the CDR3, the DNA is TGTGCCAGCAGCCAAGTCGGGAGACAGGGTGATGGCTACACCTTC.

The chain joins TRBV24-1 to TRBJ2-7, with D maybe TRBD1 (5 bases). Germline loops: CDR1 KGHDR, CDR2 SFDVKD. Trimming removed 3 bases from V and 5 bases from J, with 13 bases in between. The CDR3 covers 14 residues. CDR3 nucleotide sequence: TGTGCCACCAGTGATCCTAGGGGTCCAGACGAGCAGTACTTC. Translating gives CATSDPRGPDEQYF.

This clone was found a few times. The genes are TRBV2 and TRBJ2-1; 7 positions agree with TRBD2. The V gene's germline CDR1 is SNHLY and CDR2 FYNNEI. Losses at the gene ends were 6 bases for V and 5 bases for J; bases not matched to a gene: 10. The CDR3 runs 15 residues. CDR3 DNA: TGTGCCAGCAGCCCTTGGGGGAGGGGACACAATGAGCAGTTCTTC. It is translated as CASSPWGRGHNEQFF.

This clone was seen a single time. The chain recombines TRBV2 with TRBJ2-1; the D gene is possibly TRBD2 (6 bases). With 8 bases removed from V and 7 bases from J, the gap between germline ends came to 12 bases. The CDR3 contains 12 residues. Looked up from germline, CDR1 is SNHLY and CDR2 is FYNNEI. The CDR3 protein is CASLKSGNEQFF. The CDR3 DNA reads as TGTGCCAGCCTTAAGAGCGGGAATGAGCAGTTCTTC.

The chain links TRBV21-1 to TRBJ2-4; the table's D call, TRBD2, has no DNA check behind it. TRBV21-1 is listed as a pseudogene. This CDR3 region has 17 residues. CDR3 amino acids: CASSLQAGGRVGNIQYF. The CDR3 nucleotides are TGTGCCAGCAGCCTCCAAGCGGGAGGGCGTGTGGGAAACATTCAGTACTTC.

The CDR3 reads CASSLFTRGHEQFF. The CDR3 nucleotides are TGTGCCAGCAGCTTATTTACGAGGGGGCATGAGCAGTTCTTC. The chain carries TRBV7-9 and TRBJ2-1, with 7 bases matching TRBD1. Germline CDR1 reads SEHNR; CDR2 reads FQNEAQ (reference sequence). V dropped 2 bases and J dropped 8; count of bases not matched to a gene: 6. The CDR3 is 14 residues long.

This chain uses TRBV20-1 with TRBJ2-5, with D uncertain. The CDR3 has 11 residues. V lost 0 bases to trimming and J lost 5 bases, with 4 bases between them. Germline CDR1 reads DFQATT; CDR2 reads SNEGSKA (reference sequence). Here the CDR3 reads CSARESETQYF. CDR3 coding DNA: TGCAGTGCTAGAGAGAGTGAGACCCAGTACTTC.

This clone was observed a few times. This chain joins TRBV2 and TRBJ2-3; 10 bases line up with TRBD2. This CDR3 is 18 amino acids long. The trim removed 3 bases at V and 5 bases at J, leaving 14 bases unmatched. CDR1 is SNHLY and CDR2 is FYNNEI in the germline V gene. The CDR3 nucleotides are TGTGCCAGCAGTGACATAGAACTAGCGGGGACCTCTGGAGATACGCAGTATTTT. It specifies CASSDIELAGTSGDTQYF.

In its sample, this clone was seen a few times. V is TRBV5-5 and J is TRBJ1-3, with TRBD1 matching over 8 bases. The CDR3 loop spans 17 amino acids. Germline lookup yields CDR1 SGHKS and CDR2 YYEKEE (reference sequence). J lost 3 bases, V lost 4 bases, and 12 bases had no gene match. The CDR3 DNA reads as TGTGCCAGCAGCGCCTACCCAGGGGGCTCGGGTGGAAACACCATATATTTT. The encoded protein is CASSAYPGGSGGNTIYF.

The V gene is TRBV27, the J gene TRBJ2-7; the D gene is possibly TRBD2 (7 bases). The germline gives CDR1 MNHEY, CDR2 SMNVEV (reference sequence). The CDR3 is made up of 16 amino acids. V dropped 0 bases and J dropped 4 bases, with 16 bases sitting between them. The CDR3 is CASSLSAGALKYEQYF. DNA of the CDR3: TGTGCCAGCAGTTTATCGGCGGGGGCCCTCAAATACGAGCAGTACTTC.

V and J are TRBV9 and TRBJ2-3; possible D gene TRBD1, 6 bases. The V and J ends lost 5 bases and 5 bases respectively, with 15 bases between them. Germline-derived CDR1 and CDR2 are SGDLS and YYNGEE. This CDR3 is built from 14 residues. The CDR3 DNA reads TGTGCCAGCAGGGGACGGGACAACGTAGATACGCAGTATTTT. It translates to CASRGRDNVDTQYF.

As DNA, the CDR3 is TGTGCCAGCTCACCACCGGGCGGGGGGTACGAGCAGTACTTC. Translating gives CASSPPGGGYEQYF. The chain is built from TRBV18 and TRBJ2-7; TRBD2 matches at 8 bases. The V segment lost 0 bases and the J segment 4 bases; nucleotides outside the gene matches: 2. The CDR3 is made up of 14 amino acids. Germline V lookup: CDR1 KGHSH, CDR2 LQKENI.

V is TRBV23-1 and J is TRBJ2-7; D may be TRBD2 (6 bases). TRBV23-1 is flagged as an ORF with uncertain function. This CDR3 is built from 13 residues. Trimming took 7 bases from V and 3 from J, leaving 13 bases between them. CDR3 region: CASIKRAVYEQYF. In DNA form, the CDR3 reads TGCGCCAGCATCAAGCGGGCTGTCTACGAGCAGTACTTC.

V is TRBV7-9 and J is TRBJ2-2, with 9 bases fitting TRBD2. Germline V gene sequence: CDR1 SEHNR, CDR2 FQNEAQ (reference sequence). This CDR3 has 17 residues. V lost 3 bases and J lost 6; bases outside the gene matches: 11. CDR3 sequence: CASSFLNSGRGAGELFF. CDR3 sequence (DNA): TGTGCCAGCAGCTTCCTTAATAGCGGGAGAGGAGCCGGGGAGCTGTTTTTT.

The rearrangement links TRBV19 to TRBJ1-1; the D gene is possibly TRBD1 (5 bases). Trimming cost V 3 bases and J 8 bases, with 10 bases left between them. CDR3 length: 12 residues. CDR1 is LNHDA, CDR2 SQIVND, per germline (reference sequence). This CDR3 is CASSIGRGEAFF. CDR3 in DNA: TGTGCCAGTAGTATCGGAAGGGGAGAAGCTTTCTTT.

A few counts support this clone. This chain joins TRBV5-1 and TRBJ2-3; 7 bases match TRBD2. The ends lost 4 bases at V and 2 bases at J; junction bases unmatched: 7. The germline gives CDR1 SGHRS, CDR2 YFSETQ. The CDR3 runs 15 residues. CDR3 in DNA: TGCGCCAGCAGCATAGCGGGCCTAAACACAGATACGCAGTATTTT. It encodes CASSIAGLNTDTQYF. Using reference TRBV5-1 and TRBJ2-3 for the parts outside the CDR3, the full variable domain is KAGVTQTPRYLIKTRGQQVTLSCSPISGHRSVSWYQQTPGQGLQFLFEYFSETQRNKGNFPGRFSGRQFSNSRSEMNVSTLELGDSALYLCASSIAGLNTDTQYFGPGTRLTVL.